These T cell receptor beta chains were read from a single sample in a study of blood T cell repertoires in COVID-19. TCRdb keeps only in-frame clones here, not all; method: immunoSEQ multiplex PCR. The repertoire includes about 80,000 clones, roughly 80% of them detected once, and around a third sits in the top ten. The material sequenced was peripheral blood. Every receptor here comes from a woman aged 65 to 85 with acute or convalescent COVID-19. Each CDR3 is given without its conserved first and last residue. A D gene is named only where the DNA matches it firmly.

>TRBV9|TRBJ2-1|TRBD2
ASSVGPSGSNEQF
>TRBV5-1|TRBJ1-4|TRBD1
ASSHTGGTRTNEKLF
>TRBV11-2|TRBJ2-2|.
ASSLNGANTGELF
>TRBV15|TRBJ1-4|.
ATSKDNSNEKLF
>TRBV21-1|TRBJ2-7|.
ASSDNRGLNEQY
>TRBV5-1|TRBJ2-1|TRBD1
ASTWGDRELKNEQF
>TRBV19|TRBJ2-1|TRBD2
ASSIDPYGLAGDSYNEQF
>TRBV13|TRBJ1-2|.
ASSFARGVDGYT
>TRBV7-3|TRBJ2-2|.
ASSFQSGELF
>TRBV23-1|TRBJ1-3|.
ASSEPGLKSSGNTIY
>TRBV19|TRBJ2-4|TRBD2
ASPGRELNIQY
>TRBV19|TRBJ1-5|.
ASSIAGWRQPQH
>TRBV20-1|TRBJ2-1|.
SASGWDNYNEQF
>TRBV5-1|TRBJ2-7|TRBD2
ASSRTSSAYEQY
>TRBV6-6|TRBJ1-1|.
ASNLGQIDTEAF
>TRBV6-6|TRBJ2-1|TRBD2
ASSYSGGTGLSEQF
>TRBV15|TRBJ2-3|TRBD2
ATRTSGRADTQY
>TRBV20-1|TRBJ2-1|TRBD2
SASTGGSYSYNEQF
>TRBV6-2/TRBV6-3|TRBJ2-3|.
ASSYNSRDTDTQY
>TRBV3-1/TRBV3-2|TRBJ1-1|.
ASSQGGLNTEAF
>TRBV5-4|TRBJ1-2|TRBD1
ASSVGQGGDGYT
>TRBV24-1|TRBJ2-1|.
ATSDYSTGRRVEQF
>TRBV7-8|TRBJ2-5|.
ASSYGILETQY